This T cell receptor (beta chain) was observed in a study of T cells in Graves' hyperthyroidism and ophthalmopathy. This clonotype was detected many times. Authors of the study amplified TCR beta CDR3 regions from RNA transcripts. A first-round RT-PCR of the TCR CDR3 used the HTBI primer set. TCRdb processed the multiplex PCR reads anew with MiXCR; each CDR3 protein has one entry. Counted here are about 570,000 distinct CDR3 sequences, around 42% occurring once; the ten biggest clones make up 15% to 20%. This sequence originates from an adult woman with Graves' disease, either hyperthyroidism or ophthalmopathy (not recorded which). The material sequenced was peripheral blood or thyroid tissue (not recorded which).

In DNA, the CDR3 is TGTGCCAGCAGCTTCCCAGGGGAGGCCGAGCAGTACTTC. Its translation is CASSFPGEAEQYF. The chain links TRBV7-9 to TRBJ2-7; D possibly matches TRBD1 or TRBD2 (6 bases each). V was clipped by 3 bases and J by 6 bases, with 12 bases between them. Germline-derived CDR1 and CDR2 are SEHNR and FQNEAQ (reference sequence). The CDR3 is 13 residues long.